This TCR beta chain was found in a study of CD8+ T cells in alopecia areata. This clone has only a few counts. Following RNA extraction, reverse transcription yielded cDNA that acted as the sequencing template. Only in-frame clones appear in the TCRdb table, and some are missing; sequencing was by immunoSEQ multiplex PCR. Of under 75,000 clones listed, 45% to 50% are singletons. CDR1 and CDR2 (germline): MNHNY, SVGAGI (reference sequence). V dropped 2 bases and J dropped 8 bases, with 15 bases sitting between them. There are 14 residues in the CDR3. Specimen: CD8+ T cells sorted from blood, collected at week 0. This TCR was recovered from a human donor with alopecia areata. The chain links TRBV6-6 to TRBJ1-2; no reliable D call. This chain's CDR3 is CASSYGGEGWGYTF. CDR3 in DNA: TGTGCCAGCAGTTACGGCGGGGAAGGTTGGGGCTACACCTTC.